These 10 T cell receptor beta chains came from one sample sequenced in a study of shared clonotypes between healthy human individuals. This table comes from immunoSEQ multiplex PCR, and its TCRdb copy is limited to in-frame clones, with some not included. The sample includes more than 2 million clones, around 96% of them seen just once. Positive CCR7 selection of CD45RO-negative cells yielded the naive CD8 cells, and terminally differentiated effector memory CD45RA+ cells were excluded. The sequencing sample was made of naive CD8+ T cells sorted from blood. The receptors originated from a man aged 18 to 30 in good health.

CDR3 sequence reads: CASSFSGSPLHEQYF. The CDR3 DNA reads as TGTGCCAGCAGTTTTTCAGGGAGCCCCCTACACGAGCAGTACTTC. The rearrangement joins TRBV27 to TRBJ2-7; D is tentatively TRBD1 or TRBD2 (5 bases each). V gave up 3 bases and J gave up 5 bases, with 17 bases separating them. The CDR3 totals 15 residues. Germline V gives CDR1 MNHEY, CDR2 SMNVEV (reference sequence).

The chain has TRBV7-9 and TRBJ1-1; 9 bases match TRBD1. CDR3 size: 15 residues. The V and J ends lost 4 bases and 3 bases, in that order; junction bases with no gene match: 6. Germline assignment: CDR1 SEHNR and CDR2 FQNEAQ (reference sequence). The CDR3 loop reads CASSSGQGRHTEAFF. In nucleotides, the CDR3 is TGTGCCAGCAGCTCCGGACAGGGGAGGCACACTGAAGCTTTCTTT.

CDR3 residues: CASSHPQDNEKLFF. The DNA for the CDR3 is TGTGCCAGCAGCCACCCACAGGATAATGAAAAACTGTTTTTT. The rearrangement joins TRBV9 to TRBJ1-4; a weak D match, TRBD1 (5 bases). In germline, CDR1 is SGDLS, CDR2 YYNGEE. V was cut by 4 bases and J by 4 bases, with 11 bases left in between. This CDR3 contains 14 residues.

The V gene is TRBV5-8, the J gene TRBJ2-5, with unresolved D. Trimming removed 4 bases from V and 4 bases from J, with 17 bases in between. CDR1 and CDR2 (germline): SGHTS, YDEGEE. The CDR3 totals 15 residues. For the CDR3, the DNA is TGTGCCAGCAGCCCGGAGTGGGCACCGGGAGAGACCCAGTACTTC. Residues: CASSPEWAPGETQYF.

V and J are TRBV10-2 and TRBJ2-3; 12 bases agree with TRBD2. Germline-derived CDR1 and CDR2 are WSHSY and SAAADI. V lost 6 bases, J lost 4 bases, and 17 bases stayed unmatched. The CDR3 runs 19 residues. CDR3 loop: CASRDRVGLAGRFPDTQYF. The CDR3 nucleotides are TGCGCCAGCAGAGACAGGGTTGGACTAGCGGGACGGTTTCCAGATACGCAGTATTTT.

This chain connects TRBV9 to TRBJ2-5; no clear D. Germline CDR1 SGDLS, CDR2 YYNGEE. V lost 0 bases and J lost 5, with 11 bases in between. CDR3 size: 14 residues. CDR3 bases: TGTGCCAGCAGCGTAGAGGCTAGTATGGAGACCCAGTACTTC. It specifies CASSVEASMETQYF.

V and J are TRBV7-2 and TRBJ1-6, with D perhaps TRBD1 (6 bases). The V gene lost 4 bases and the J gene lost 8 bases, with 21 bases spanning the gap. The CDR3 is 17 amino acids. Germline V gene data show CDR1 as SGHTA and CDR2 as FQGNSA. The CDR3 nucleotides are TGTGCCAGCAGCTCCCATAATCGGGGGGCTGAGGATTCACCCCTCCACTTT. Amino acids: CASSSHNRGAEDSPLHF.

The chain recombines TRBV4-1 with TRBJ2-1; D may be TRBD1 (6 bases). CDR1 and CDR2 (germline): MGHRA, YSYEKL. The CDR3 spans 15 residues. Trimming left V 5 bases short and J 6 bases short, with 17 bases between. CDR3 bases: TGCGCCAGCAGCTTAGGGGGTGTTGGACTCAATGAGCAGTTCTTC. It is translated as CASSLGGVGLNEQFF.

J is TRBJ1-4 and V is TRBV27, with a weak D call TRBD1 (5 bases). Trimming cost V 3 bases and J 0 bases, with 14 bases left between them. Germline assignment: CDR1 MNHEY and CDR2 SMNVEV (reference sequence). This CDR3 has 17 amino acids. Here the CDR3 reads CASSLGPGSATNEKLFF. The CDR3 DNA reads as TGTGCCAGCAGTTTGGGGCCGGGGAGTGCAACTAATGAAAAACTGTTTTTT.

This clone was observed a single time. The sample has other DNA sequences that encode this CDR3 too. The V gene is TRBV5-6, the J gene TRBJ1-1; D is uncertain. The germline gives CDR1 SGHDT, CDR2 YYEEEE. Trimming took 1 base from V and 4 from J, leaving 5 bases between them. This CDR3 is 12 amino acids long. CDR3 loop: CASSLPSTEAFF. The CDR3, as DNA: TGTGCCAGCAGCTTGCCGAGCACTGAAGCTTTCTTT.